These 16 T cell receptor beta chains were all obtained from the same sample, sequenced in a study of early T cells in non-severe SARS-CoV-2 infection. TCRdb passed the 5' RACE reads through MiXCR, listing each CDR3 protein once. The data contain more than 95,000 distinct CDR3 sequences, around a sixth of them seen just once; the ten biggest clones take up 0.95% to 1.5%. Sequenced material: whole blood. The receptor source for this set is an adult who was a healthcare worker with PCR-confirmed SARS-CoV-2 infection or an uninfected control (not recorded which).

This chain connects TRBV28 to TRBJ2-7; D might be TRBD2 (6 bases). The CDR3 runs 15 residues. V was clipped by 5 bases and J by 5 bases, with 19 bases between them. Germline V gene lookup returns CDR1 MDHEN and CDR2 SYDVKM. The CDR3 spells CASSIPLLGGDEQYF. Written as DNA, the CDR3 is TGTGCCAGCAGTATCCCATTATTGGGAGGAGACGAGCAGTACTTC.

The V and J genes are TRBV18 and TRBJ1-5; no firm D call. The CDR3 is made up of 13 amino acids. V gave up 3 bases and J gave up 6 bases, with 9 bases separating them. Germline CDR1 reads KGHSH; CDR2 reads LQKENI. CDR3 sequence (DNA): TGTGCCAGCTCACCGCCAGATCGTCAGCCCCAGCATTTT. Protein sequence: CASSPPDRQPQHF.

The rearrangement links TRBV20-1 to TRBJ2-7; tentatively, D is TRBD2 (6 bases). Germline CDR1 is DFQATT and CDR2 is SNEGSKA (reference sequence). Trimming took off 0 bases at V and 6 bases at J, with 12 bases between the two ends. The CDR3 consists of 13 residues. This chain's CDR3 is CSARDMGGSEQYF. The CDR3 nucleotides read TGCAGTGCTAGAGATATGGGGGGTTCCGAGCAGTACTTC.

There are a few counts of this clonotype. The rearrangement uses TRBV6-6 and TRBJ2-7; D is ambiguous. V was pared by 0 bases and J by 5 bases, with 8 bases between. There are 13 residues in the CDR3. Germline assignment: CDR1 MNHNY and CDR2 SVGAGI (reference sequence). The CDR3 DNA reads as TGTGCCAGCAGTTACTCAGACTGGGACGAGCAGTACTTC. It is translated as CASSYSDWDEQYF.

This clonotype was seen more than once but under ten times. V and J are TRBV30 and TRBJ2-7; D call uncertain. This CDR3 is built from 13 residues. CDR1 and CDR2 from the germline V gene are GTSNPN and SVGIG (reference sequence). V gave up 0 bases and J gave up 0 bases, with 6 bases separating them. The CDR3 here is CAWSVGLSYEQYF. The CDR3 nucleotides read TGTGCCTGGAGTGTAGGGCTCTCCTACGAGCAGTACTTC. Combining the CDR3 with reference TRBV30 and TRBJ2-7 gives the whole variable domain SQTIHQWPATLVQPVGSPLSLECTVEGTSNPNLYWYRQAAGRGLQLLFYSVGIGQISSEVPQNLSASRPQDRQFILSSKKLLLSDSGFYLCAWSVGLSYEQYFGPGTRLTVT.

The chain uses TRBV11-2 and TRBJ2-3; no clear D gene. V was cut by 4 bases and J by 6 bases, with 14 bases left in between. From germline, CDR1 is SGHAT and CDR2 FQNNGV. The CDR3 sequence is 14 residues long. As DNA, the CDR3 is TGTGCCAGCAGCTCTCGGCTGGGCGCGGATACGCAGTATTTT. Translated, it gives CASSSRLGADTQYF. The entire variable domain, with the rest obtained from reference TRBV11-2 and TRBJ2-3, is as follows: EAGVAQSPRYKIIEKRQSVAFWCNPISGHATLYWYQQILGQGPKLLIQFQNNGVVDDSQLPKDRFSAERLKGVDSTLKIQPAKLEDSAVYLCASSSRLGADTQYFGPGTRLTVL.

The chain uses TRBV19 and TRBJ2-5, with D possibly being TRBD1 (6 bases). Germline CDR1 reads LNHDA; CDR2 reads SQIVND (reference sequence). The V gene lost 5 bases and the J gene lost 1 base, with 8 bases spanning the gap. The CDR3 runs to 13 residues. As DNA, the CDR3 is TGTGCCAGTAGTGAGGACAGCCAAGAGACCCAGTACTTC. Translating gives CASSEDSQETQYF.

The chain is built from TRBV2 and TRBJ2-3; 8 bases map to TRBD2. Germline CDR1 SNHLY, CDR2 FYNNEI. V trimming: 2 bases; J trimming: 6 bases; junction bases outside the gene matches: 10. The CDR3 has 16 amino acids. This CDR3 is CASSESPSGSKDTQYF. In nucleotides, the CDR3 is TGTGCCAGCAGTGAAAGTCCGAGCGGGAGCAAGGATACGCAGTATTTT. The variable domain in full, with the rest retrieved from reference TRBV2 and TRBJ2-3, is EPEVTQTPSHQVTQMGQEVILRCVPISNHLYFYWYRQILGQKVEFLVSFYNNEISEKSEIFDDQFSVERPDGSNFTLKIRSTKLEDSAMYFCASSESPSGSKDTQYFGPGTRLTVL.

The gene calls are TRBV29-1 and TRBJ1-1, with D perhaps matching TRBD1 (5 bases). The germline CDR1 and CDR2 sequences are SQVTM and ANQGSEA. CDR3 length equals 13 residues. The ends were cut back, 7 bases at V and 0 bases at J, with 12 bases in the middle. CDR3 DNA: TGCAGCGCTCTGACACAGGTGAACACTGAAGCTTTCTTT. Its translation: CSALTQVNTEAFF.

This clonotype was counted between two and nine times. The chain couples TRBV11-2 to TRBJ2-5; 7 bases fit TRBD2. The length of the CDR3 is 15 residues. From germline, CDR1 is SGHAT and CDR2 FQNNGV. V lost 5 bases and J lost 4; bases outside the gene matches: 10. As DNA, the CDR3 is TGTGCCAGCAGCACTCTCTCCTCGGGGGGAGAGACCCAGTACTTC. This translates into CASSTLSSGGETQYF.

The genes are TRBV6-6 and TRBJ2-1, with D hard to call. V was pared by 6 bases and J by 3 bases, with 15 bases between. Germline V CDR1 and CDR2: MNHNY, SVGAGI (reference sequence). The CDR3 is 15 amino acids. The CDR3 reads CASSLLGLGYNEQFF. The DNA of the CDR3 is TGTGCCAGCAGCCTTTTGGGCCTGGGCTACAATGAGCAGTTCTTC.

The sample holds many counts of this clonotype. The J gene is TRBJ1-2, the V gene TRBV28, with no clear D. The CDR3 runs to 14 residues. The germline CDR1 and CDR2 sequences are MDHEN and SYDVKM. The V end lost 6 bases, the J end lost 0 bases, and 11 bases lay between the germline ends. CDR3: CASSPPRSNYGYTF. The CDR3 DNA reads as TGTGCCAGCAGCCCCCCCCGGTCTAACTATGGCTACACCTTC.

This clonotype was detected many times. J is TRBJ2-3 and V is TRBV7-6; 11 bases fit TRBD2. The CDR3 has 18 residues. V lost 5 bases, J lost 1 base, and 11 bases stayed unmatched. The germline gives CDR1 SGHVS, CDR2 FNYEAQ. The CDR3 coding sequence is TGTGCCAGCAGCAAAGACCATTTGACTAGCGGGGGCACAGATACGCAGTATTTT. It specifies CASSKDHLTSGGTDTQYF.

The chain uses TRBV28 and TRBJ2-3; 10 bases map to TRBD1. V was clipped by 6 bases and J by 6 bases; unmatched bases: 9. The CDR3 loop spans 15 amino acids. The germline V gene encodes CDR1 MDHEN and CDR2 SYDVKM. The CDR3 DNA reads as TGTGCCAGCAGGGTTGGGACAGGGGATTCGGATACGCAGTATTTT. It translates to CASRVGTGDSDTQYF.

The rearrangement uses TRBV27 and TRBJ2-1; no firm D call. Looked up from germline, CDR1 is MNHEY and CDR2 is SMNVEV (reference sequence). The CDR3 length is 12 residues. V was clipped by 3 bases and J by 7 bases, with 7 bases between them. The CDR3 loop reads CASSFSANEQFF. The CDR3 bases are TGTGCCAGCAGTTTTTCAGCGAATGAGCAGTTCTTC.

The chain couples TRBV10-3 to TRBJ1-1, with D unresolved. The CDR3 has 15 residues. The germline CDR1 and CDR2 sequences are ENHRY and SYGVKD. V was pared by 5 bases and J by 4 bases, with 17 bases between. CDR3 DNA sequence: TGTGCCATCAGTCCGAAATCAGGCGTTAGCACTGAAGCTTTCTTT. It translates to CAISPKSGVSTEAFF.